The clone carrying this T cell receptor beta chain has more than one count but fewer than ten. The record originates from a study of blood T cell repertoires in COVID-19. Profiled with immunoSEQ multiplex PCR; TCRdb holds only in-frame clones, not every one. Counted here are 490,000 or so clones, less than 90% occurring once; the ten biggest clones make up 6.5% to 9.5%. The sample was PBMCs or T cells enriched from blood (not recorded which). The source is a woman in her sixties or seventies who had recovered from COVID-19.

CDR3 region: CASSFGGGVNTEAFF. The CDR3 nucleotides read TGCGCCAGCAGCTTCGGAGGAGGTGTCAACACTGAAGCTTTCTTT. The chain links TRBV5-1 to TRBJ1-1, with no clear D. The CDR3 has 15 residues. V gave up 2 bases and J gave up 2 bases, with 13 bases separating them. Per the germline V gene, CDR1 is SGHRS and CDR2 is YFSETQ.